This T cell receptor (beta chain) was retrieved from a study of radiotherapy plus CTLA-4 blockade in lung cancer. Overall study context: Disease control reached under 35%, with objective responses in 15% to 20%.

From germline, CDR1 is SGHTA and CDR2 FQGTGA. V shed 4 bases and J 12 bases; nucleotides not matched to a gene: 8. This CDR3 contains 13 residues. A remark on this clone: Antigen: not known.

The study gave focal radiation plus ipilimumab CTLA-4 blockade to patients with chemo-refractory metastatic non-small-cell lung cancer. TCRdb's table, derived via immunoSEQ multiplex PCR, lists solely in-frame clones and lacks some. Among approximately 99,000 clones, about 86% were seen once, and the ten largest hold 4.5% to 5%. Whole-study findings and limits: TCR clones of tumor origin grew in blood after radiotherapy plus ipilimumab. Dynamics of early blood T cell clones, together with interferon-beta, were reportedly the best predictors of response.

This specimen was peripheral blood, taken from a patient treated with radiotherapy plus ipilimumab. The receptor was isolated from a human donor with non-small cell lung cancer that progressed on radiotherapy plus ipilimumab. The rearrangement joins TRBV7-3 to TRBJ2-1, with TRBD2 matching over 8 bases. The CDR3 DNA reads TGTGCCAGCAGCTCCCTCGGGGGGGAGCGGCAGTTCTTC. Amino acid sequence: CASSSLGGERQFF.